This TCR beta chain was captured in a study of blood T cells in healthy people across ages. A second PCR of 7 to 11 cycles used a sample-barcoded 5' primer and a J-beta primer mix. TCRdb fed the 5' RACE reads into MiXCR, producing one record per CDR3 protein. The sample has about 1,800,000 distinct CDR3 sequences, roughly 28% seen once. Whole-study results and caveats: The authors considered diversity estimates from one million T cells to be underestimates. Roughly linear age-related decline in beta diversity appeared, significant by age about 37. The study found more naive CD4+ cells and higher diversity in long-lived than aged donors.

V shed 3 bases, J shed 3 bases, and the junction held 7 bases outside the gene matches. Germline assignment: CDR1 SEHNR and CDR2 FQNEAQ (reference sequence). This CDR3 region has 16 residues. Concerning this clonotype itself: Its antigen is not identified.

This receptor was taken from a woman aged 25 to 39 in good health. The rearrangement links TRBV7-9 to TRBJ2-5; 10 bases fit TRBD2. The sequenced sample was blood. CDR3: CASSLEISGGKETQYF. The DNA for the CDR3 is TGTGCCAGCAGCTTGGAGATTAGCGGGGGGAAAGAGACCCAGTACTTC. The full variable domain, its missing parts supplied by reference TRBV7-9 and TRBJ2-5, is DTGVSQNPRHKITKRGQNVTFRCDPISEHNRLYWYRQTLGQGPEFLTYFQNEAQLEKSRLLSDRFSAERPKGSFSTLEIQRTEQGDSAMYLCASSLEISGGKETQYFGPGTRLLVL.